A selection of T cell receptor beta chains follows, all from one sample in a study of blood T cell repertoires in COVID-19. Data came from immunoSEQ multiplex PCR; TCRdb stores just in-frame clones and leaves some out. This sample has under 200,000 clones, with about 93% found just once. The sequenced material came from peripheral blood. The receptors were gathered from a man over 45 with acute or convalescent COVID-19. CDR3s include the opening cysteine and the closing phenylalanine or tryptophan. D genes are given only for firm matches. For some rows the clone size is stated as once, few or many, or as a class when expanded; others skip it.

CASSFLVEAGELFF | TGTGCCAGCAGCTTTTTAGTTGAGGCCGGGGAGCTGTTTTTT | TRBV7-2 | NA | NA | TRBJ2-2
CASSLGEGLAGLDEQFF | TGTGCCAGCAGCTTAGGAGAAGGGCTAGCGGGATTGGATGAGCAGTTCTTC | TRBV11-2 | TRBD2 | NA | TRBJ2-1
CASSSTGVKETQYF | TGTGCCAGCAGCTCCACAGGGGTGAAAGAGACCCAGTACTTC | TRBV5-8 | TRBD1 | NA | TRBJ2-5
CASSARLYANTGELFF | TGTGCCAGCAGCGCCAGACTCTACGCGAACACCGGGGAGCTGTTTTTT | TRBV7-8 | NA | NA | TRBJ2-2
CASSRSGHSTDTQYF | TGTGCCAGCAGCCGTAGCGGGCATAGCACAGATACGCAGTATTTT | TRBV28 | TRBD2 | NA | TRBJ2-3
CASSRTGDQPQHF | TGTGCCAGCAGCAGGACAGGGGATCAGCCCCAGCATTTT | TRBV3-1/TRBV3-2 | TRBD1 | few | TRBJ1-5
CASSDRDRHYNEQFF | TGTGCCAGTAGTGACCGGGACAGGCACTACAATGAGCAGTTCTTC | TRBV19 | TRBD1 | NA | TRBJ2-1
CSATTRPPLHF | TGCAGTGCCACGACACGACCACCCCTCCACTTT | TRBV20-1 | NA | NA | TRBJ1-6
CASSLTGSAFF | TGTGCCAGCAGTTTGACAGGGTCGGCTTTCTTT | TRBV28 | TRBD1 | NA | TRBJ1-1
CASSIDGQGSNQPQHF | TGTGCCAGTAGTATAGATGGGCAGGGAAGCAATCAGCCCCAGCATTTT | TRBV19 | NA | NA | TRBJ1-5
CASSTPTGGASEAFF | TGTGCCAGCAGCACCCCGACAGGGGGCGCTTCTGAAGCTTTCTTT | TRBV7-8 | TRBD1 | NA | TRBJ1-1
CASSGRISQENTGELFF | TGTGCCAGCAGCGGGAGGATAAGTCAGGAGAACACCGGGGAGCTGTTTTTT | TRBV27 | TRBD2 | NA | TRBJ2-2
CASSPPNAGTSGYTGELFF | TGTGCCAGCTCACCACCCAACGCCGGGACTAGCGGTTACACCGGGGAGCTGTTTTTT | TRBV18 | TRBD2 | NA | TRBJ2-2
CAWTHDRNYGYTF | TGTGCCTGGACCCACGACAGAAACTATGGCTACACCTTC | TRBV30 | NA | NA | TRBJ1-2
CAWSVGTGGSSYNSPLHF | TGTGCCTGGAGTGTTGGGACAGGAGGGAGCTCCTATAATTCACCCCTCCACTTT | TRBV30 | TRBD1 | NA | TRBJ1-6
CASSFSPGGTDTQYF | TGTGCCAGCAGCTTCTCGCCCGGCGGGACAGATACGCAGTATTTT | TRBV5-5 | NA | NA | TRBJ2-3
CASQDREEGEQFF | TGCGCCAGCCAGGACAGGGAAGAAGGTGAGCAGTTCTTC | TRBV5-1 | TRBD1 | NA | TRBJ2-1
CASSPRGRGQSNEQFF | TGTGCCAGCTCACCCCGGGGGCGGGGGCAATCGAATGAGCAGTTCTTC | TRBV18 | NA | NA | TRBJ2-1
CASPAPGRAPTDTQYF | TGTGCCAGCCCTGCCCCGGGGAGGGCCCCCACAGATACGCAGTATTTT | TRBV28 | TRBD2 | NA | TRBJ2-3
CASSRGTPGGNNSPLHF | TGTGCCAGCAGCCGGGGGACCCCGGGGGGTAATAATTCACCCCTCCACTTT | TRBV3-1/TRBV3-2 | NA | NA | TRBJ1-6
CASSLMTGTGGNEQYF | TGTGCCAGCTCACTAATGACCGGGACAGGGGGGAACGAGCAGTACTTC | TRBV18 | TRBD1 | once | TRBJ2-7
CASSLAPGTDTQYF | TGTGCCAGCAGCTTAGCGCCAGGAACAGATACGCAGTATTTT | TRBV7-2 | NA | once | TRBJ2-3
CASSKVPGQGTGELFF | TGTGCCAGCAGCAAGGTCCCGGGACAGGGAACCGGGGAGCTGTTTTTT | TRBV27 | TRBD1 | NA | TRBJ2-2
CASSPLTGGGNQPQHF | TGTGCCAGCAGTCCTTTGACGGGGGGAGGCAATCAGCCCCAGCATTTT | TRBV2 | NA | NA | TRBJ1-5
CASSGNRAGNYGYTF | TGTGCCAGCAGCGGGAACAGGGCCGGCAACTATGGCTACACCTTC | TRBV2 | NA | NA | TRBJ1-2
CASSIYRDHEQYF | TGTGCCAGTAGTATATACAGGGACCACGAGCAGTACTTC | TRBV19 | NA | once | TRBJ2-7
CASSKRENGQETQYF | TGCGCCAGCAGCAAAAGGGAGAACGGCCAAGAGACCCAGTACTTC | TRBV5-1 | NA | NA | TRBJ2-5
CASSQDQSGGNQPQHF | TGCGCCAGCAGCCAAGATCAGTCAGGGGGCAATCAGCCCCAGCATTTT | TRBV4-1 | NA | few | TRBJ1-5
CASSLGVGSYEQYF | TGTGCCAGCAGCTTAGGAGTCGGCTCCTACGAGCAGTACTTC | TRBV13 | NA | NA | TRBJ2-7
CASSPAVGTGELFF | TGTGCCAGCAGTCCCGCCGTCGGGACCGGGGAGCTGTTTTTT | TRBV28 | NA | NA | TRBJ2-2
CASSTGLAGGVTDTQYF | TGTGCCAGCAGCACCGGACTAGCGGGAGGGGTAACAGATACGCAGTATTTT | TRBV5-6 | TRBD2 | few | TRBJ2-3
CASSLVGGRRNEQFF | TGCGCCAGCAGCTTGGTGGGCGGGAGAAGGAATGAGCAGTTCTTC | TRBV5-1 | TRBD2 | once | TRBJ2-1
CASSSRGGGQPQHF | TGTGCCAGCAGTTCCCGCGGGGGCGGTCAGCCCCAGCATTTT | TRBV28 | NA | NA | TRBJ1-5
CASSTGTGGKISYEQYF | TGTGCCAGCAGTACCGGGACAGGGGGCAAGATATCCTACGAGCAGTACTTC | TRBV28 | TRBD1 | NA | TRBJ2-7
CASRTVLGSGALNYEQYF | TGTGCCAGCAGGACCGTCTTGGGGAGTGGTGCCCTGAACTACGAGCAGTACTTC | TRBV28 | NA | NA | TRBJ2-7
CASSLKWDRRSLPANEKLFF | TGCGCCAGCAGCTTGAAGTGGGACAGGAGGTCTCTTCCAGCTAATGAAAAACTGTTTTTT | TRBV5-1 | TRBD1 | NA | TRBJ1-4
CASSHSDRRETQYF | TGTGCCAGCAGCCATAGCGATCGGAGAGAGACCCAGTACTTC | TRBV3-1/TRBV3-2 | NA | NA | TRBJ2-5
CATSDFLAGNYNEQFF | TGTGCCACCAGTGATTTTTTAGCGGGGAACTACAATGAGCAGTTCTTC | TRBV24-1 | TRBD2 | once | TRBJ2-1
CASIDMGVNGYTF | TGTGCCAGTATCGATATGGGAGTCAATGGCTACACCTTC | TRBV19 | NA | NA | TRBJ1-2
CASSRGGLTGEKLFF | TGTGCCAGCAGCCGAGGAGGTCTAACCGGCGAAAAACTGTTTTTT | TRBV7-9 | NA | once | TRBJ1-4
CASSVRAADEKLFF | TGTGCCAGCTCAGTCAGGGCCGCGGATGAAAAACTGTTTTTT | TRBV18 | NA | NA | TRBJ1-4
CASSQVGAASGNTIYF | TGTGCCAGCAGCCAAGTTGGGGCAGCCTCTGGAAACACCATATATTTT | TRBV3-1/TRBV3-2 | NA | NA | TRBJ1-3
CASSHMSAGANVLTF | TGCGCCAGCAGCCACATGTCAGCTGGGGCCAACGTCCTGACTTTC | TRBV4-3 | NA | NA | TRBJ2-6
CASRLQGQETQYF | TGTGCCAGTAGGTTACAGGGTCAAGAGACCCAGTACTTC | TRBV19 | NA | once | TRBJ2-5
CASSPLAGEVWEQYF | TGTGCCAGCTCACCTCTAGCGGGAGAGGTTTGGGAGCAGTACTTC | TRBV18 | TRBD2 | NA | TRBJ2-7